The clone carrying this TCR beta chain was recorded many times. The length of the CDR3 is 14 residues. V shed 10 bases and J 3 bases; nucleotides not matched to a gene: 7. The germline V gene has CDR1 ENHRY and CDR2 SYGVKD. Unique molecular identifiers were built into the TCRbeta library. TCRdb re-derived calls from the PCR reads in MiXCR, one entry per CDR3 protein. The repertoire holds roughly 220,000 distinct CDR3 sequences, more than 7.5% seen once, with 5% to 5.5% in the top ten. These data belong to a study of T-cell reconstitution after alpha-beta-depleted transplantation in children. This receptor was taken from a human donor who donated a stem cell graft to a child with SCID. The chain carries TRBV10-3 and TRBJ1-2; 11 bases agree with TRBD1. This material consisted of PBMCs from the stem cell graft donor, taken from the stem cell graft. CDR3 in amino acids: CATKPGQGDYGYTF. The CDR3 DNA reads TGTGCCACGAAACCGGGACAGGGGGACTATGGCTACACCTTC.